These 23 T cell receptor beta chains were all obtained from the same sample, sequenced in a study of blood T cells in healthy people across ages. Alongside a J-beta primer mix, a sample-barcoded 5' primer served in a second PCR lasting 7 to 11 cycles. TCRdb passed the 5' RACE reads through MiXCR, listing each CDR3 protein once. The repertoire consists of some 710,000 distinct CDR3 sequences, with about half occurring once and the leading ten covering 18%. Sequencing used blood. These receptors all stem from a man aged 80 or over in good health.

V usage is TRBV5-1 and J usage is TRBJ1-4; perhaps TRBD1 as D (5 bases). The CDR3 runs 14 residues. In germline, CDR1 is SGHRS, CDR2 YFSETQ. V shed 7 bases and J shed 4 bases, with 14 bases lying between them. In DNA, the CDR3 is TGCGCCAGCGGCCGGGACGGACTTAATGAAAAACTGTTTTTT. It encodes CASGRDGLNEKLFF.

This chain joins TRBV9 and TRBJ2-7, with TRBD2 matching 9 bases. Germline V gives CDR1 SGDLS, CDR2 YYNGEE. The V segment lost 0 bases and the J segment 7 bases; nucleotides outside the gene matches: 17. The CDR3 loop spans 18 amino acids. The CDR3 bases are TGTGCCAGCAGCGTAGGCGTTGAGAGCGGGAGGAGTTACAATGAGCAGTACTTC. It is translated as CASSVGVESGRSYNEQYF. Combining the CDR3 with reference TRBV9 and TRBJ2-7 gives the whole variable domain DSGVTQTPKHLITATGQRVTLRCSPRSGDLSVYWYQQSLDQGLQFLIQYYNGEERAKGNILERFSAQQFPDLHSELNLSSLELGDSALYFCASSVGVESGRSYNEQYFGPGTRLTVT.

The genes are TRBV4-3 and TRBJ2-7, with 9 bases identical to TRBD1. Germline V lookup: CDR1 LGHNA, CDR2 YSLEER. The CDR3 contains 16 residues. Losses at the gene ends were 0 bases for V and 5 bases for J; bases not matched to a gene: 8. The CDR3 sequence: CASSQDGGTGSNEQYF. The CDR3 bases are TGCGCCAGCAGCCAAGATGGAGGGACAGGGTCCAACGAGCAGTACTTC.

The rearrangement joins TRBV5-1 to TRBJ2-7; 11 nucleotides agree with TRBD2. Germline V gene lookup returns CDR1 SGHRS and CDR2 YFSETQ. The trim removed 5 bases at V and 8 bases at J, leaving 6 bases unmatched. The CDR3 extends over 13 amino acids. The CDR3 spells CASRGLAAPKQYF. CDR3 sequence (DNA): TGCGCCAGCAGGGGACTAGCGGCCCCCAAGCAGTACTTC. Using reference TRBV5-1 and TRBJ2-7 for the parts outside the CDR3, the full variable domain is KAGVTQTPRYLIKTRGQQVTLSCSPISGHRSVSWYQQTPGQGLQFLFEYFSETQRNKGNFPGRFSGRQFSNSRSEMNVSTLELGDSALYLCASRGLAAPKQYFGPGTRLTVT.

The V call is TRBV3-1, the J call TRBJ2-1; TRBD2 aligns across 8 bases. Unmatched junction bases numbered 6, after V lost 1 base and J lost 4 bases. The CDR3 extends over 16 amino acids. From germline, CDR1 is LGHDT and CDR2 YNNKEL (reference sequence). CDR3 in DNA: TGTGCCAGCAGCCAAGTTAAGCGGGAGTGGTACAATGAGCAGTTCTTC. Translating it yields CASSQVKREWYNEQFF.

This clonotype was seen only once. The chain uses TRBV21-1 and TRBJ2-7; TRBD2, as called in the table, went unchecked against the DNA. TRBV21-1 is a documented pseudogene. The CDR3 is 15 residues long. The CDR3 reads CASSRNWEGRAEQYF. The DNA of the CDR3 is TGTGCCAGCAGCCGGAATTGGGAGGGTCGGGCCGAGCAGTACTTC.

This clonotype was detected ten times or more. The CDR3 coding sequence is TGTGCCAGCAGTACTGGGAGGGGTACTGAGCAGTTCTTC. Its translation: CASSTGRGTEQFF. V usage is TRBV6-6 and J usage is TRBJ2-1; 7 positions agree with TRBD2. The CDR3 is 13 residues long. Germline V gene sequence: CDR1 MNHNY, CDR2 SVGAGI (reference sequence). V gave up 5 bases and J gave up 9 bases; unmatched junction bases: 7.

The chain uses TRBV20-1 and TRBJ2-3, with 10 positions matching TRBD2. The CDR3 covers 16 residues. The trim removed 0 bases at V and 5 bases at J, leaving 8 bases unmatched. Per germline, CDR1 DFQATT and CDR2 SNEGSKA (reference sequence). Here the CDR3 reads CSAREELAGGKDTQYF. For the CDR3, the DNA is TGCAGTGCTAGAGAGGAATTAGCGGGAGGTAAAGATACGCAGTATTTT.

This chain uses TRBV18 with TRBJ2-7; the D call may be TRBD1 or TRBD2 (5 bases each). There are 13 residues in the CDR3. From germline, CDR1 is KGHSH and CDR2 LQKENI. The V and J ends lost 3 bases and 5 bases respectively, with 11 bases between them. The chain's CDR3 is CASSPFRDHEQYF. CDR3 DNA sequence: TGTGCCAGCTCACCCTTTCGGGACCACGAGCAGTACTTC.

This chain connects TRBV20-1 to TRBJ2-5, with D unresolved. CDR1 is DFQATT, CDR2 SNEGSKA, per germline (reference sequence). V gave up 3 bases and J gave up 0 bases, with 14 bases separating them. This CDR3 comprises 15 residues. The chain's CDR3 is CSASFWGRNQETQYF. The DNA for the CDR3 is TGCAGTGCTAGTTTCTGGGGTCGGAACCAAGAGACCCAGTACTTC.

The chain has TRBV3-1 and TRBJ2-1; maybe TRBD2 (6 bases). V lost 2 bases to trimming and J lost 3 bases, with 11 bases between them. The CDR3 contains 15 residues. Germline CDR1 is LGHDT and CDR2 is YNNKEL (reference sequence). The CDR3 DNA reads as TGTGCCAGCAGCCAAAGACCAGCGGGCTACAATGAGCAGTTCTTC. As protein: CASSQRPAGYNEQFF.

The chain combines TRBV3-1 with TRBJ2-3, with 10 bases that match TRBD2. The V segment lost 4 bases and the J segment 3 bases; nucleotides outside the gene matches: 7. CDR3 length: 16 amino acids. Germline CDR1 and CDR2: LGHDT and YNNKEL (reference sequence). The CDR3 bases are TGTGCCAGCAGCCGTAAAGCGGGAGGGCCTACAGATACGCAGTATTTT. Translating gives CASSRKAGGPTDTQYF.

This clonotype was counted between two and nine times. The chain joins TRBV7-2 to TRBJ2-1; D possibly corresponds to TRBD2 (6 bases). This CDR3 is built from 16 residues. Germline values: CDR1 SGHTA, CDR2 FQGNSA. The germline V and J ends were trimmed by 5 bases and 3 bases, with 17 bases remaining between them. CDR3 nucleotides: TGTGCCAGCAGCATCATAGCGGATCGTTTCTACAATGAGCAGTTCTTC. Translating it yields CASSIIADRFYNEQFF.

This clonotype was seen a single time. This chain links TRBV3-1 with TRBJ2-7, with 14 bases identical to TRBD2. The CDR3 has 17 residues. In germline, CDR1 is LGHDT, CDR2 YNNKEL (reference sequence). After removal of 2 bases from V and 6 bases from J, the junction contained 9 bases not matched to a gene. DNA of the CDR3: TGTGCCAGCAGCCAATCTTGGACTAGCGGGAGGTTCCCCGAGCAGTACTTC. Translation gives CASSQSWTSGRFPEQYF.

The rearrangement uses TRBV4-3 and TRBJ2-1, with D perhaps matching TRBD1 or TRBD2 (5 bases each). The germline V and J ends were trimmed by 3 bases and 9 bases, with 15 bases remaining between them. Germline values: CDR1 LGHNA, CDR2 YSLEER. CDR3 size: 14 residues. The chain's CDR3 is CASSQGVGGIEQFF. Written as DNA, the CDR3 is TGCGCCAGCAGCCAGGGGGTCGGTGGGATTGAGCAGTTCTTC.

This chain uses TRBV7-2 with TRBJ2-7, with D uncertain. This CDR3 comprises 14 residues. CDR1 is SGHTA and CDR2 is FQGNSA in the germline V gene. The V and J ends lost 1 base and 0 bases respectively, with 7 bases between them. Here the CDR3 DNA reads TGTGCCAGCAGCTTAGTTGACGGCTCCTACGAGCAGTACTTC. It encodes CASSLVDGSYEQYF. The full variable domain, in which reference TRBV7-2 and TRBJ2-7 provide the parts outside the CDR3, is GAGVSQSPSNKVTEKGKDVELRCDPISGHTALYWYRQSLGQGLEFLIYFQGNSAPDKSGLPSDRFSAERTGGSVSTLTIQRTQQEDSAVYLCASSLVDGSYEQYFGPGTRLTVT.

This clonotype was counted a single time. The rearrangement uses TRBV7-2 and TRBJ2-7, with D perhaps TRBD1 (5 bases). Germline CDR1 is SGHTA and CDR2 is FQGNSA. Between the trimmed V and J ends, which lost 5 bases and 4 bases, there was a span of 12 bases. CDR3 length: 13 residues. The CDR3 DNA reads as TGTGCCAGCAGCAATCAGGACATTTACGAGCAGTACTTC. The encoded protein is CASSNQDIYEQYF.

The gene calls are TRBV5-6 and TRBJ2-5; the D is unclear. This CDR3 spans 15 amino acids. V lost 7 bases and J 4 bases, leaving 20 bases between the germline ends. CDR1 is SGHDT and CDR2 is YYEEEE in the germline V gene. The CDR3 bases are TGTGCCAGCGTGGTAAGGGTAGGGCTGGGAGAGACCCAGTACTTC. Protein: CASVVRVGLGETQYF.

The sample holds many counts of this clonotype. The rearrangement links TRBV5-1 to TRBJ2-1; D possibly matches TRBD1 or TRBD2 (6 bases each). The CDR3 runs 17 residues. Trimming stripped 3 bases from V and 0 bases from J, with 16 bases between. Germline assignment: CDR1 SGHRS and CDR2 YFSETQ. The CDR3, as DNA: TGCGCCAGCAGCTGGGGGGCAGGCGGGGACTCCTACAATGAGCAGTTCTTC. It encodes CASSWGAGGDSYNEQFF.

Remarks on this clonotype: A much larger clone differs by one base, so this may be a read error. The chain joins TRBV24-1 to TRBJ2-1, with 7 positions matching TRBD1. Germline V gene sequence: CDR1 KGHDR, CDR2 SFDVKD. The CDR3 loop spans 17 amino acids. J was trimmed by 5 bases and V by 4 bases; bases with no gene match: 13. For the CDR3, the DNA is TGTGCCACCAGTGACGGTACCGGGACAGCGTTCCACAATGAGCAGTTCTTC. Amino acids: CATSDGTGTAFHNEQFF.

The V and J genes are TRBV6-1 and TRBJ2-3; 11 bases match TRBD2. The CDR3 runs 12 residues. Germline-derived CDR1 and CDR2 are MNHNS and SASEGT. The CDR3 here is CCVGLAEETQYF. The CDR3 nucleotides are TGTTGCGTGGGACTAGCGGAAGAGACGCAGTATTTT.

With respect to this clonotype: This may stem from a read error, because a much larger clone lies one nucleotide away. This chain joins TRBV28 and TRBJ2-1, with 7 bases identical to TRBD2. CDR1 MDHEN and CDR2 SYDVKM come from the germline V gene. With V trimmed by 6 bases and J by 5 bases, 13 bases remained unmatched. CDR3 length equals 16 residues. The CDR3 DNA sequence: TGTGCCAGCAGCTTCCCAAGGCCAGCGGGGAACAATGAGCAGTTCTTC. It is translated as CASSFPRPAGNNEQFF. Full variable domain (rest looked up from reference TRBV28 and TRBJ2-1): DVKVTQSSRYLVKRTGEKVFLECVQDMDHENMFWYRQDPGLGLRLIYFSYDVKMKEKGDIPEGYSVSREKKERFSLILESASTNQTSMYLCASSFPRPAGNNEQFFGPGTRLTVL.

V is TRBV12-3 or TRBV12-4 and J is TRBJ1-1, with unresolved D. V was pared by 1 base and J by 5 bases, with 5 bases between. CDR3 size: 12 residues. The CDR3 loop reads CASSLVQTEAFF. The CDR3 DNA sequence: TGTGCCAGCAGTTTAGTCCAGACTGAAGCTTTCTTT.